This TCR beta chain came from a study of control samples from healthy donors and cancer patients. The CDR3 has 15 amino acids. Trimming cost V 5 bases and J 5 bases; bases outside gene matches: 6. Germline loops: CDR1 SGHAT, CDR2 FQNNGV. Assay: immunoSEQ multiplex PCR; the TCRdb copy retains only in-frame clones and omits some. Among about 80,000 clones, nearly 90% were seen once, and the ten largest hold less than 7%. Sequencing was carried out using blood. This receptor was taken from a man aged 45 to 65 in good health. The chain combines TRBV11-2 with TRBJ1-2, with 12 bases aligning to TRBD1. The CDR3 DNA follows: TGTGCCAGCAGCATCGGGACAGGGGGCTGGTATGGCTACACCTTC. It specifies CASSIGTGGWYGYTF.